Below, 9 T cell receptor beta chains from the same sample are listed, as sequenced in a study of OX40 agonist ivuxolimab in advanced cancers. Clones were read by immunoSEQ multiplex PCR, and TCRdb kept only the in-frame ones, dropping some. The sample contains about 92,000 clones, roughly nine tenths of which appear only once. Source: CD4+ or CD8+ T cells sorted from blood, taken in a trial of the OX40 agonist ivuxolimab. Receptors originate from an adult with an advanced solid tumor such as melanoma, head and neck, liver or kidney cancer.

The J gene is TRBJ2-1, the V gene TRBV7-9, with D unclear. V was cut by 5 bases and J by 5 bases, with 7 bases left in between. The germline V gene has CDR1 SEHNR and CDR2 FQNEAQ (reference sequence). This CDR3 has 12 amino acids. This chain's CDR3 is CASSTTNNEQFF. In nucleotides, the CDR3 is TGTGCCAGCAGCACAACAAACAATGAGCAGTTCTTC.

The chain employs TRBV7-8 and TRBJ2-1; D may be TRBD1 or TRBD2 (5 bases each). Looked up from germline, CDR1 is SGHVS and CDR2 is FQNEAQ. The CDR3 is 16 amino acids. V was clipped by 0 bases and J by 6 bases, with 15 bases between them. The CDR3 coding sequence is TGTGCCAGCAGCTTAGCCGGGGCCGTAAAGACCAATGAGCAGTTCTTC. Protein product: CASSLAGAVKTNEQFF.

This chain uses TRBV11-2 with TRBJ2-2; no reliable D call. Looked up from germline, CDR1 is SGHAT and CDR2 is FQNNGV. V was trimmed by 2 bases and J by 7 bases, leaving 11 bases between them. The CDR3 length is 14 residues. Written as DNA, the CDR3 is TGTGCCAGCAGCTTATATACGAGCGACGGGGAGCTGTTTTTT. Protein sequence: CASSLYTSDGELFF.

CDR3 protein: CASSVGQGANYGYTF. The DNA for the CDR3 is TGTGCCAGCAGCGTGGGACAGGGAGCTAACTATGGCTACACCTTC. The V and J genes are TRBV7-6 and TRBJ1-2, with TRBD1 matching over 9 bases. The V gene's germline CDR1 is SGHVS and CDR2 FNYEAQ. V trimming: 5 bases; J trimming: 0 bases; junction bases outside the gene matches: 4. The CDR3 runs to 15 residues.

This clone was seen once. The chain uses TRBV7-2 and TRBJ2-5, with 10 bases that match TRBD1. Germline V CDR1 and CDR2: SGHTA, FQGNSA. The CDR3 covers 15 residues. V gave up 1 base and J gave up 7 bases; unmatched junction bases: 6. The CDR3 sequence: CASSLGWTGGTTQYF. CDR3 bases: TGTGCCAGCAGCTTAGGGTGGACAGGGGGGACGACCCAGTACTTC.

The chain joins TRBV10-2 to TRBJ2-7, with TRBD2 identical over 10 bases. After removal of 7 bases from V and 2 bases from J, the junction contained 8 bases not matched to a gene. There are 15 residues in the CDR3. The germline gives CDR1 WSHSY, CDR2 SAAADI. The CDR3 DNA is TGCGCCAGCAACGGACCAGCGGGGGGGGCCTACGAGCAGTACTTC. It translates to CASNGPAGGAYEQYF.

The chain joins TRBV28 to TRBJ2-7; D possibly corresponds to TRBD1 (5 bases). The CDR3 covers 15 residues. Germline V gene data show CDR1 as MDHEN and CDR2 as SYDVKM. The V and J ends lost 5 bases and 3 bases respectively, with 17 bases between them. The CDR3: CASSIRQGVVYEQYF. The CDR3 DNA follows: TGTGCCAGCAGTATACGGCAGGGCGTGGTCTACGAGCAGTACTTC.

The chain is built from TRBV7-3 and TRBJ2-3; maybe TRBD1 (6 bases). Germline V gives CDR1 SGHTA, CDR2 FQGTGA. With 6 bases removed from V and 1 base from J, the gap between germline ends came to 14 bases. The CDR3 is made up of 15 amino acids. CDR3 protein: CASSQQGRGTDTQYF. The CDR3 DNA is TGTGCCAGCAGTCAACAGGGACGGGGCACAGATACGCAGTATTTT.

On this clone itself: Other DNA sequences in the sample encode the same CDR3. The chain couples TRBV5-1 to TRBJ2-7, with D tentatively TRBD1 or TRBD2 (5 bases each). V was shortened by 3 bases and J by 0 bases, with 10 bases between the two germline ends. The germline V gene has CDR1 SGHRS and CDR2 YFSETQ. The CDR3 has 14 amino acids. The CDR3 DNA follows: TGCGCCAGCAGCTCCGGGACGGGCTCCTACGAGCAGTACTTC. Translated: CASSSGTGSYEQYF.